Presented here are 2 T cell receptor beta chains from one specimen sequenced in a study of blood T cell repertoires in COVID-19. Sequenced by immunoSEQ multiplex PCR; TCRdb stores in-frame clones only, minus some. The table includes over 250,000 clones, around 86% detected once. Sequencing was performed on peripheral blood. Every receptor here comes from a man over 45 with acute or convalescent COVID-19.

This rearrangement joins TRBV18 to TRBJ2-7, with 10 bases identical to TRBD1. From germline, CDR1 is KGHSH and CDR2 LQKENI. This CDR3 contains 16 residues. The J segment lost 6 bases and the V segment lost 4 bases, leaving 12 bases of the junction unmatched. CDR3 region: CASSRRGTGEEGEQYF. The CDR3 nucleotides are TGTGCCAGCTCACGACGCGGGACAGGGGAGGAGGGCGAGCAGTACTTC.

The chain employs TRBV6-5 and TRBJ1-1; TRBD1 aligns across 7 bases. Germline CDR1 MNHEY, CDR2 SVGAGI. J lost 5 bases, V lost 7 bases, and 10 bases had no gene match. The CDR3 is made up of 14 amino acids. The CDR3 loop is CASTRGVTGTEAFF. The DNA for the CDR3 is TGTGCCAGCACTCGAGGGGTGACAGGGACTGAAGCTTTCTTT.